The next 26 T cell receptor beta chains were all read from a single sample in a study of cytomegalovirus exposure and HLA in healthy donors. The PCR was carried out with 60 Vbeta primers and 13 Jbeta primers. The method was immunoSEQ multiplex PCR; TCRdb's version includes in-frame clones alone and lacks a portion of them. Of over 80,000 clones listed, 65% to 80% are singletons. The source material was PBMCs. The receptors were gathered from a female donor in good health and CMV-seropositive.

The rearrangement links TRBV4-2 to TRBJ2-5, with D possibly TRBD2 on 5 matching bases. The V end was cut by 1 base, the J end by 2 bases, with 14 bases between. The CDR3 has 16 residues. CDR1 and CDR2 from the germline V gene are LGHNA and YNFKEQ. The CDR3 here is CASSQGTGIRQETQYF. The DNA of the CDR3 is TGTGCCAGCAGCCAAGGAACGGGGATCCGGCAAGAGACCCAGTACTTC.

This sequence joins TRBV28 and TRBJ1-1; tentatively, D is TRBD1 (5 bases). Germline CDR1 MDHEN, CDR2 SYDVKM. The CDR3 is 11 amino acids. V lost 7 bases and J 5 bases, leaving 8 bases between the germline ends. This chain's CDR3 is CASIQGTEAFF. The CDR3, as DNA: TGTGCCAGCATTCAGGGTACTGAAGCTTTCTTT.

For the CDR3, the DNA is TGTGCCAGCAGATTACCTGGACTAGCGGGAGCGTACGAGCAGTACTTC. Translated, it gives CASRLPGLAGAYEQYF. V is TRBV28 and J is TRBJ2-7; TRBD2 matches at 13 bases. The junction had 9 bases not matched to a gene; V was cut back by 6 bases and J by 4 bases. There are 16 residues in the CDR3. CDR1 is MDHEN and CDR2 is SYDVKM in the germline V gene.

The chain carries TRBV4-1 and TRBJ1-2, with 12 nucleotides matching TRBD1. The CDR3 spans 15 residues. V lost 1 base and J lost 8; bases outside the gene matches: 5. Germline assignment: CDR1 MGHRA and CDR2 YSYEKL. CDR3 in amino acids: CASSQAGQGAWGYTF. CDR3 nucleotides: TGCGCCAGCAGCCAAGCGGGACAGGGGGCCTGGGGCTACACCTTC.

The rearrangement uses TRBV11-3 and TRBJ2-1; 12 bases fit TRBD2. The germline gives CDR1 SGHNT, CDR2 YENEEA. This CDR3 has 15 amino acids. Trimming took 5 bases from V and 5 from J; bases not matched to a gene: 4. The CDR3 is CASSQGLAGNNEQFF. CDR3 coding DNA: TGTGCCAGCAGCCAAGGACTAGCGGGGAACAATGAGCAGTTCTTC.

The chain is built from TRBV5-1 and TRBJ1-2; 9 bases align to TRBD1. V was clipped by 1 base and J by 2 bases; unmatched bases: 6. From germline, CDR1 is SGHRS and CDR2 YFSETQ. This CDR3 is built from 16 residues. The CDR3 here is CASSLSFGQGNYGYTF. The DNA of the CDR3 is TGCGCCAGCAGCTTGAGCTTCGGACAGGGGAACTATGGCTACACCTTC.

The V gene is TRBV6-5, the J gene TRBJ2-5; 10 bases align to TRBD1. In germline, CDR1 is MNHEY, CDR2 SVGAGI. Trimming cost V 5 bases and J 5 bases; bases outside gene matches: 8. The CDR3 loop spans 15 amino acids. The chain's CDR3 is CASSQDRGRDETQYF. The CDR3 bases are TGTGCCAGCAGTCAAGACAGGGGGCGAGATGAGACCCAGTACTTC.

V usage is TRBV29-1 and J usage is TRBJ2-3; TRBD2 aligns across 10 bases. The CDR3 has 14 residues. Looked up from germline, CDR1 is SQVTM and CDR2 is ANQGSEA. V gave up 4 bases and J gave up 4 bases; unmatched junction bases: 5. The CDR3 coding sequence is TGCAGCGTTGCCACTAGCGGGGAGTCAGATACGCAGTATTTT. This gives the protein CSVATSGESDTQYF.

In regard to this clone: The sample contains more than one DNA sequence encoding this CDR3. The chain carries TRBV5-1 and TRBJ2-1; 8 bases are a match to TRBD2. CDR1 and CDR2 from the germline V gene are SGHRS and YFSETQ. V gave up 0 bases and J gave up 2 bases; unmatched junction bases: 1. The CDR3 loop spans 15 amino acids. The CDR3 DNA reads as TGCGCCAGCAGCTTGGCGGGGGGGGCCTACAATGAGCAGTTCTTC. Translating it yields CASSLAGGAYNEQFF.

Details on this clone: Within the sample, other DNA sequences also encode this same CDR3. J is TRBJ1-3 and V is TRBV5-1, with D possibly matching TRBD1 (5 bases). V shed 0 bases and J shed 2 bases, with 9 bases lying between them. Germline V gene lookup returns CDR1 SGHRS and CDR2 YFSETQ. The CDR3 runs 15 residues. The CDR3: CASSLGQGPGNTIYF. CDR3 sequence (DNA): TGCGCCAGCAGCTTGGGGCAGGGCCCTGGAAACACCATATATTTT.

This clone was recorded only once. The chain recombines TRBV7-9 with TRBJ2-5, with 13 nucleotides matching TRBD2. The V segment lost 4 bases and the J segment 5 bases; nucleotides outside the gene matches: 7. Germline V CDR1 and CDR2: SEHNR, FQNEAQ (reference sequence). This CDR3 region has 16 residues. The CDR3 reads CASSYPGLAGVETQYF. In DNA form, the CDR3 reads TGTGCCAGCAGCTACCCCGGACTAGCGGGAGTGGAGACCCAGTACTTC.

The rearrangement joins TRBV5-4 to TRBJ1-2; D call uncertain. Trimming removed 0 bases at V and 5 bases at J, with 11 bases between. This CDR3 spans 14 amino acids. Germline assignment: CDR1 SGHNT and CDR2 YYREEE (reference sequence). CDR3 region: CASSLAGREYGYTF. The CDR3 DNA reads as TGTGCCAGCAGCTTGGCGGGTAGAGAGTATGGCTACACCTTC.

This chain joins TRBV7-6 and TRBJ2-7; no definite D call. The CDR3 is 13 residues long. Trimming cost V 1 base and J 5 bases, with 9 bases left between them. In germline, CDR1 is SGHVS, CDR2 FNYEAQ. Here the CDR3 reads CASSLGSLNEQYF. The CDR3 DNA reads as TGTGCCAGCAGCTTAGGGAGCCTAAACGAGCAGTACTTC. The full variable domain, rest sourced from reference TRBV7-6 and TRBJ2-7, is GAGVSQSPRYKVTKRGQDVALRCDPISGHVSLYWYRQALGQGPEFLTYFNYEAQQDKSGLPNDRFSAERPEGSISTLTIQRTEQRDSAMYRCASSLGSLNEQYFGPGTRLTVT.

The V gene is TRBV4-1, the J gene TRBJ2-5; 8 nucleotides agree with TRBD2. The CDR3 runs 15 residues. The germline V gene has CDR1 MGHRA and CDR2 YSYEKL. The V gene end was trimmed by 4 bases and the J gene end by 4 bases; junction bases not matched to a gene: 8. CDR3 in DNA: TGCGCCAGCAGCCGGGGGACTAGAGGTCCAGAGACCCAGTACTTC. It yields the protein CASSRGTRGPETQYF.

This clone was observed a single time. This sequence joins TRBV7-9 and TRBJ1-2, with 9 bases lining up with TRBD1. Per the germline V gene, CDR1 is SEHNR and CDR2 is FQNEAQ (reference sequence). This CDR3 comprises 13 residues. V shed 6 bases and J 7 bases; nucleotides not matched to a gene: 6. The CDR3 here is CASRMGQGTGYTF. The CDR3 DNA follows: TGTGCCAGCAGGATGGGACAGGGAACTGGCTACACCTTC.

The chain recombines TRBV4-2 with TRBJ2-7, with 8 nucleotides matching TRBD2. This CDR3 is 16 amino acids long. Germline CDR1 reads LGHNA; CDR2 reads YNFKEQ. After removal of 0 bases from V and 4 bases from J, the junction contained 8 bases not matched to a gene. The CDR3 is CASSQDPGGGSYEQYF. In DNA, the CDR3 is TGTGCCAGCAGCCAAGATCCCGGGGGGGGCTCGTACGAGCAGTACTTC.

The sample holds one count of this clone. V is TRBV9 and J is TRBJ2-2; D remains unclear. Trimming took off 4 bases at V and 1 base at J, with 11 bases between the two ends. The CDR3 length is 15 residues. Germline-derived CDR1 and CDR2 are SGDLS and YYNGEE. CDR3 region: CASSPRNKNTGELFF. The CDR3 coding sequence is TGTGCCAGCAGCCCCCGAAACAAGAACACCGGGGAGCTGTTTTTT.

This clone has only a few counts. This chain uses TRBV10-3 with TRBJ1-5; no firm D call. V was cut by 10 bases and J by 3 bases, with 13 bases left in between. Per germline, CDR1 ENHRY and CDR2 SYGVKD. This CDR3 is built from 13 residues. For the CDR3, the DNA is TGTGCCACGACCCGGGAGCACAATCAGCCCCAGCATTTT. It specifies CATTREHNQPQHF.

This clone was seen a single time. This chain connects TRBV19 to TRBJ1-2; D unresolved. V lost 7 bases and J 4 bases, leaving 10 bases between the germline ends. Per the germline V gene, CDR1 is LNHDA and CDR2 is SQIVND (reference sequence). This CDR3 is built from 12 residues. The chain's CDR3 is CASTIGLYGYTF. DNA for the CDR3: TGTGCCAGTACCATTGGACTCTATGGCTACACCTTC. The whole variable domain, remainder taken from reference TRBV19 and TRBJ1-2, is DGGITQSPKYLFRKEGQNVTLSCEQNLNHDAMYWYRQDPGQGLRLIYYSQIVNDFQKGDIAEGYSVSREKKESFPLTVTSAQKNPTAFYLCASTIGLYGYTFGSGTRLTVV.

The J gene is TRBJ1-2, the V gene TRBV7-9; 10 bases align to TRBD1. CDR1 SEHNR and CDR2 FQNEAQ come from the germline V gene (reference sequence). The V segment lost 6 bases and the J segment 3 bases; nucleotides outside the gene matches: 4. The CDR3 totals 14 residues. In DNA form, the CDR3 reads TGTGCCAGCAGGCAGACAGGGGGCGACTATGGCTACACCTTC. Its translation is CASRQTGGDYGYTF.

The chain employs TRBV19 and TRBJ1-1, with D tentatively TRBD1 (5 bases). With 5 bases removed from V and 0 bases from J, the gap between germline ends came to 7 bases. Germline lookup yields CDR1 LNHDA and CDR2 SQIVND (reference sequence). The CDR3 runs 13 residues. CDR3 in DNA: TGTGCCAGTAGTGGGACTGTGAACACTGAAGCTTTCTTT. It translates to CASSGTVNTEAFF. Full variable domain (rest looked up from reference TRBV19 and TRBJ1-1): DGGITQSPKYLFRKEGQNVTLSCEQNLNHDAMYWYRQDPGQGLRLIYYSQIVNDFQKGDIAEGYSVSREKKESFPLTVTSAQKNPTAFYLCASSGTVNTEAFFGQGTRLTVV.

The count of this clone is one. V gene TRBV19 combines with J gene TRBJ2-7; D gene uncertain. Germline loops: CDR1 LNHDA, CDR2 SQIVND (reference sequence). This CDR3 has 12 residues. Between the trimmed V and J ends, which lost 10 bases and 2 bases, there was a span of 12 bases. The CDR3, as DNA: TGTGCCACCCGCGCCGTTCCCTACGAGCAGTACTTC. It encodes CATRAVPYEQYF.

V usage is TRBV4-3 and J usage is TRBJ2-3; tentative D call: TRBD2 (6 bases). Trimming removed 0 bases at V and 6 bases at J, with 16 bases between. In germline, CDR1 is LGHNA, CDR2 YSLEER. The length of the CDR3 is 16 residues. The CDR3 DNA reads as TGCGCCAGCAGCCAAGATCGGGGGACTGGCGCGGATACGCAGTATTTT. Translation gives CASSQDRGTGADTQYF.

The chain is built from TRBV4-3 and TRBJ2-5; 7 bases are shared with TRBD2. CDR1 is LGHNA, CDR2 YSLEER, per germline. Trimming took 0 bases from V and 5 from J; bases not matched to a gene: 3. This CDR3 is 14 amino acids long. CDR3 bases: TGCGCCAGCAGCCAAGATGTGGGGGGGGAGACCCAGTACTTC. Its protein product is CASSQDVGGETQYF.

This CDR3 reads CASSRQGEANEKLFF. For the CDR3, the DNA is TGCGCCAGCAGCCGACAGGGGGAGGCTAATGAAAAACTGTTTTTT. The V call is TRBV5-1, the J call TRBJ1-4; 9 nucleotides agree with TRBD1. Germline CDR1 reads SGHRS; CDR2 reads YFSETQ. CDR3 length: 15 amino acids. Trimming at V came to 4 bases and at J to 3 bases, leaving 4 bases not matched to a gene.

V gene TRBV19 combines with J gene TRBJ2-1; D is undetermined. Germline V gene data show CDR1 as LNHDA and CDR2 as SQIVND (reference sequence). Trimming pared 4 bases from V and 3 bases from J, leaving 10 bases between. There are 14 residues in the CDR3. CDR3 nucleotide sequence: TGTGCCAGTAGTAACCCTCCTATCTACAATGAGCAGTTCTTC. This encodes CASSNPPIYNEQFF. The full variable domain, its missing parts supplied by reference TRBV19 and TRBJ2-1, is DGGITQSPKYLFRKEGQNVTLSCEQNLNHDAMYWYRQDPGQGLRLIYYSQIVNDFQKGDIAEGYSVSREKKESFPLTVTSAQKNPTAFYLCASSNPPIYNEQFFGPGTRLTVL.